The next 2 T cell receptor beta chains were all read from a single sample in a study of blood T cell repertoires in COVID-19. Here immunoSEQ multiplex PCR was the method, and the copy in TCRdb shows in-frame clones only, minus some. The repertoire has about 290,000 clones, approximately 91% of them found once; the top ten carry less than 2%. The sequenced material came from PBMCs or T cells enriched from blood (not recorded which). These receptors all stem from a woman in her thirties or forties who had recovered from COVID-19.

The table lists this clone with a count of one. V is TRBV11-2 and J is TRBJ2-3, with 9 bases aligning to TRBD1. The trim removed 5 bases at V and 8 bases at J, leaving 8 bases unmatched. Germline CDR1 reads SGHAT; CDR2 reads FQNNGV. This CDR3 region has 14 residues. The CDR3 region has the DNA TGTGCCAGCAGCCCCGGACAGGGGACCGGTACGCAGTATTTT. Its protein is CASSPGQGTGTQYF.

The CDR3, as DNA: TGTGCCAGCAGCCCCCAGCGGGGTTTTGGAAACACCATATATTTT. Translated, it gives CASSPQRGFGNTIYF. The V call is TRBV11-2, the J call TRBJ1-3; D gene ambiguous. V dropped 5 bases and J dropped 3 bases, with 14 bases sitting between them. There are 15 residues in the CDR3. Germline lookup yields CDR1 SGHAT and CDR2 FQNNGV.